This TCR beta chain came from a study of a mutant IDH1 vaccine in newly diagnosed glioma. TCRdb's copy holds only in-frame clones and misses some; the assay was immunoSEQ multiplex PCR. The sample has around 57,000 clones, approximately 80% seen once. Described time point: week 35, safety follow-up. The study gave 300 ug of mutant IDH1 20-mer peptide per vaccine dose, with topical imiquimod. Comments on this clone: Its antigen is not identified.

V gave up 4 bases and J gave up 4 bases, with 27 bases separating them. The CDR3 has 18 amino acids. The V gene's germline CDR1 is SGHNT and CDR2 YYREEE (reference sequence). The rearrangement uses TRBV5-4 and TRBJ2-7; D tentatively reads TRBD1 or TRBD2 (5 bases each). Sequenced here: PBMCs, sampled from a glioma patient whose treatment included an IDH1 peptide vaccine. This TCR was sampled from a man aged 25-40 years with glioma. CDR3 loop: CASSRGVAWGPLQYEQYF. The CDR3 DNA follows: TGTGCCAGCAGCCGAGGGGTAGCGTGGGGACCTTTACAATACGAGCAGTACTTC.